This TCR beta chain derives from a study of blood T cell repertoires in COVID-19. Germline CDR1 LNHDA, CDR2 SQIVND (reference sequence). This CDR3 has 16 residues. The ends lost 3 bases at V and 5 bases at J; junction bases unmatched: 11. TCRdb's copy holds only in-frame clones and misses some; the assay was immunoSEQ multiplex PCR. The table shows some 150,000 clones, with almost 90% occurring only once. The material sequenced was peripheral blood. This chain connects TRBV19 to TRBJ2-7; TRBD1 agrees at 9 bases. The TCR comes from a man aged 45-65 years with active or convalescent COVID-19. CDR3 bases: TGTGCCAGTAGTATTTTAACCGGGACAGGGAGCGACGAGCAGTACTTC. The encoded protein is CASSILTGTGSDEQYF.